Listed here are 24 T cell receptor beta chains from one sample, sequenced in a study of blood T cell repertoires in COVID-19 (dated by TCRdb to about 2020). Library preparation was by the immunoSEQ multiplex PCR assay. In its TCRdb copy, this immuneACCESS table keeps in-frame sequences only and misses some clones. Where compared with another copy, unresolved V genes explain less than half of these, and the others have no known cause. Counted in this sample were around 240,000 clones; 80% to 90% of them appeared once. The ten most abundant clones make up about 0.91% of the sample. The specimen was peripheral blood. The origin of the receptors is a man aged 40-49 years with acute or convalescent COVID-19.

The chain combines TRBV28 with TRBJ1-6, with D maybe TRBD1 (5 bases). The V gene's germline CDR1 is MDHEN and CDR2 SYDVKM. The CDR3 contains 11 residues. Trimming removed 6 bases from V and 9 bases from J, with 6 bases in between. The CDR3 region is CASRGLSPLHF. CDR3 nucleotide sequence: TGTGCCAGCAGGGGGCTTTCACCCCTCCACTTT.

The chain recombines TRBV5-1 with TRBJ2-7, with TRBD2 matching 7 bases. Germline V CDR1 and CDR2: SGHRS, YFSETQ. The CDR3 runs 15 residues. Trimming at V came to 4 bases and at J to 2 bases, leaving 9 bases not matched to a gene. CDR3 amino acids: CASSPGGGTTYEQYF. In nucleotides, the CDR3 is TGCGCCAGCAGCCCTGGGGGAGGGACTACCTACGAGCAGTACTTC.

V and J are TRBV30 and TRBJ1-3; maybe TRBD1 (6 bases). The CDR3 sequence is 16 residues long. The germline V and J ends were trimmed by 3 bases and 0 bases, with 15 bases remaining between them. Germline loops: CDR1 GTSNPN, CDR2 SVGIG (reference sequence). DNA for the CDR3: TGTGCCTGGAGCTCTGCGGGGGCAAGCTCTGGAAACACCATATATTTT. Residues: CAWSSAGASSGNTIYF.

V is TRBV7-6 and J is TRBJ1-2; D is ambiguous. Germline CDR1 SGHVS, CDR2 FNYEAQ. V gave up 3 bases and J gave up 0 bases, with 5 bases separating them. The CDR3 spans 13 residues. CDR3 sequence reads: CASSLRANYGYTF. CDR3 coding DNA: TGTGCCAGCAGCTTGCGAGCTAACTATGGCTACACCTTC.

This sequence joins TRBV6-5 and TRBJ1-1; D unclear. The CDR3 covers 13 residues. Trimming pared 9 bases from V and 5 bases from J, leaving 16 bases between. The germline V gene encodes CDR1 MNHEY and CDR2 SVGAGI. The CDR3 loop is CASALTPETEAFF. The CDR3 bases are TGTGCCAGTGCATTAACCCCCGAGACTGAAGCTTTCTTT.

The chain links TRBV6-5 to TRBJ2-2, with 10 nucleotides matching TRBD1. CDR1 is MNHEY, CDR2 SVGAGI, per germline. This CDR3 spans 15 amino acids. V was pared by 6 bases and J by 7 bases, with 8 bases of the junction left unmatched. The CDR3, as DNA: TGTGCCAGCAGGCCACCGGGACAGGGGCTCGGGGAGCTGTTTTTT. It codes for CASRPPGQGLGELFF.

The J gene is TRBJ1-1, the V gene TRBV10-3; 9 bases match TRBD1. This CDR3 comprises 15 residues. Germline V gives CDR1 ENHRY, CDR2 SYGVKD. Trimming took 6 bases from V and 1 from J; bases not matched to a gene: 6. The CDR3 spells CAIRGIQGANTEAFF. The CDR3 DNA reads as TGTGCCATCAGGGGGATACAGGGGGCGAACACTGAAGCTTTCTTT.

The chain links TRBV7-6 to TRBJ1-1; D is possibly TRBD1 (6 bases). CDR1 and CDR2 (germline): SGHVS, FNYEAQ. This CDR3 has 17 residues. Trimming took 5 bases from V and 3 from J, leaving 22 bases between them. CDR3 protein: CASSRTGIKARDTEAFF. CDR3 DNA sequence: TGTGCCAGCAGCCGAACAGGGATAAAGGCGAGGGACACTGAAGCTTTCTTT.

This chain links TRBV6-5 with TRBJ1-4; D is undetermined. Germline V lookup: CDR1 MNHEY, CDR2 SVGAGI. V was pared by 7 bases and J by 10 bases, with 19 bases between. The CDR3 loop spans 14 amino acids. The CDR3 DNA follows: TGTGCCAGCACCCCTGGAGTCCAGTACGGAAAACTGTTTTTT. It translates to CASTPGVQYGKLFF.

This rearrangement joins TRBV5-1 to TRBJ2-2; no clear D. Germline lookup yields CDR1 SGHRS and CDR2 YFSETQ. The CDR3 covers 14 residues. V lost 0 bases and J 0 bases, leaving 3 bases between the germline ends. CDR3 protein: CASSLATNTGELFF. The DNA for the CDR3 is TGCGCCAGCAGCTTGGCCACGAACACCGGGGAGCTGTTTTTT.

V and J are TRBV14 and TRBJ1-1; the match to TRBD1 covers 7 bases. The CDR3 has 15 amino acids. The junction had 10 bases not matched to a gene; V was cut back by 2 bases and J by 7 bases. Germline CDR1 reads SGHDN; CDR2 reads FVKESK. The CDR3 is CASSQNDRDTYEAFF. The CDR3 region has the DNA TGTGCCAGCAGCCAAAACGACAGGGATACATATGAAGCTTTCTTT.

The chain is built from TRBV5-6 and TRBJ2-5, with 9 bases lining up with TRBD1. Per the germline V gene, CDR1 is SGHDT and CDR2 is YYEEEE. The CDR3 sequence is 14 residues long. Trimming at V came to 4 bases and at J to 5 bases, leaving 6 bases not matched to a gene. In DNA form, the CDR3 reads TGTGCCAGCAGCGACAGGGGGAAGGTTGAGACCCAGTACTTC. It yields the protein CASSDRGKVETQYF.

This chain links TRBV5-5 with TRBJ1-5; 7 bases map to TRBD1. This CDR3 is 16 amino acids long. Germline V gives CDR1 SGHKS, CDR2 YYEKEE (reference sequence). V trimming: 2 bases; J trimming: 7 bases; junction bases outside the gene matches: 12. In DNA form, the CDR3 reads TGTGCCAGCAGCTTTATATCTACAGGGGTTCAACAGCCCCAGCATTTT. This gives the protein CASSFISTGVQQPQHF.

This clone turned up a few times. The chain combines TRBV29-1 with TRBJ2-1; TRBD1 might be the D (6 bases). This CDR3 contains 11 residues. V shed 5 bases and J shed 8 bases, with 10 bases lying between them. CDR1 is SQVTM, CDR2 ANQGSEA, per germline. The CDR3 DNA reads TGCAGCGTTTATAGGGGGTATGAGCAGTTCTTC. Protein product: CSVYRGYEQFF.

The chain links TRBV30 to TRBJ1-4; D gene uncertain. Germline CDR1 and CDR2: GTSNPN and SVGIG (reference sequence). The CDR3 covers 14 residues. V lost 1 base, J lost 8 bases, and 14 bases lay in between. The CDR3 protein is CAWSDYGEREKLFF. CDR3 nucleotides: TGTGCCTGGAGTGATTACGGGGAACGGGAAAAACTGTTTTTT.

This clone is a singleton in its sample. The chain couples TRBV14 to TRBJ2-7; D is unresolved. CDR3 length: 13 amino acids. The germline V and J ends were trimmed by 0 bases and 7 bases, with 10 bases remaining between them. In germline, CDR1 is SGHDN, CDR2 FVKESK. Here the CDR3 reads CASSQDMSREQYF. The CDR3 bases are TGTGCCAGCAGCCAAGATATGTCGCGAGAGCAGTACTTC.

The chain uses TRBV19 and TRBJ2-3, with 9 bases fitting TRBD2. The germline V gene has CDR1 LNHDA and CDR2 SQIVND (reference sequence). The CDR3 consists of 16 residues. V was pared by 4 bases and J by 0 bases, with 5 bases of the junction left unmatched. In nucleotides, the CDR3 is TGTGCCAGTAGTACCCTAGCGGGGCGAAGCACAGATACGCAGTATTTT. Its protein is CASSTLAGRSTDTQYF.

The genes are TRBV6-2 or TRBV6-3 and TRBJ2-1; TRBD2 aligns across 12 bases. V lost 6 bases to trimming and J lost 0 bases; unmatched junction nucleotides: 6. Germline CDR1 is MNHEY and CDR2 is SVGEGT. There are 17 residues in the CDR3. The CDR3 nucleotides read TGTGCCAGCAGCCTCCGACTAGCGGGGGCCTCCTACAATGAGCAGTTCTTC. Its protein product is CASSLRLAGASYNEQFF.

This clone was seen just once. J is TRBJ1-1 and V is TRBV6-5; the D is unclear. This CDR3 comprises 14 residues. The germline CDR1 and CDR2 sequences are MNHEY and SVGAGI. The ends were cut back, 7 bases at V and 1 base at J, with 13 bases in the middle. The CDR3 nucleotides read TGTGCCAGCATGAGAGGGTCGGGGAACACTGAAGCTTTCTTT. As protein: CASMRGSGNTEAFF.

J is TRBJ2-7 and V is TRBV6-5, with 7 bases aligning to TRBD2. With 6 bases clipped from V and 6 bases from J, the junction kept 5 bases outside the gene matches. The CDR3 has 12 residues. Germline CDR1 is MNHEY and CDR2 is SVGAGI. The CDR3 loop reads CASSSWTSEQYF. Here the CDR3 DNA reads TGTGCCAGCAGCTCTTGGACTAGCGAGCAGTACTTC.

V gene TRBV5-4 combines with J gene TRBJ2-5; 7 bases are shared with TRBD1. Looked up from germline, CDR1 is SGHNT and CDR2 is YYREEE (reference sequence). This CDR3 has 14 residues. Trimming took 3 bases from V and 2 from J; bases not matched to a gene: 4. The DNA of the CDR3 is TGTGCCAGCAGCTACCGACAGGGACAAGAGACCCAGTACTTC. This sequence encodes CASSYRQGQETQYF.

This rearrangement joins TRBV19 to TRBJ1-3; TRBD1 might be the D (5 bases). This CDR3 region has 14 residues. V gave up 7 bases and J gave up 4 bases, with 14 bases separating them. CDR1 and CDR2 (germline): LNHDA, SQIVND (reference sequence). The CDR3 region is CASTSWGTGNTIYF. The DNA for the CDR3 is TGTGCCAGTACCTCTTGGGGCACGGGAAACACCATATATTTT.

The CDR3 bases are TGTGCCAGCCAGGGGAATCTATTCCCGAACACTGAAGCTTTCTTT. Protein sequence: CASQGNLFPNTEAFF. The rearrangement links TRBV6-5 to TRBJ1-1; a weak D match, TRBD1 (6 bases). The CDR3 covers 15 residues. Deletions cut 8 bases from V and 1 base from J, with 17 bases between. Germline V gene data show CDR1 as MNHEY and CDR2 as SVGAGI.

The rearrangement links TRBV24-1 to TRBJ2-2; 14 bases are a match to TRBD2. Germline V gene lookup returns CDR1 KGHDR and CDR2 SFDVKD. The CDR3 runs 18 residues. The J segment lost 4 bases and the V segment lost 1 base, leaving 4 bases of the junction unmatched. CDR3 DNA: TGTGCCACCAGTGATTTCGGACTAGCGGGGGGACCCACCGGGGAGCTGTTTTTT. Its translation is CATSDFGLAGGPTGELFF.